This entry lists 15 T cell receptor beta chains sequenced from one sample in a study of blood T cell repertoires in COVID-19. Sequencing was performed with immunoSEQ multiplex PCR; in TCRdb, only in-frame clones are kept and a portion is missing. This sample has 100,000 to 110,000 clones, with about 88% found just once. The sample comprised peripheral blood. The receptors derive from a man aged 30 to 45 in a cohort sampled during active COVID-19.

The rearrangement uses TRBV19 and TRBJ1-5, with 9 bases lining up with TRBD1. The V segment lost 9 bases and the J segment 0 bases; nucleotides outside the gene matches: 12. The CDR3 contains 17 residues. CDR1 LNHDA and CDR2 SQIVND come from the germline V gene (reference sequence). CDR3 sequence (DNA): TGTGCCAGCCGACGTGGGACAGGGATATATAGCAATCAGCCCCAGCATTTT. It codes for CASRRGTGIYSNQPQHF.

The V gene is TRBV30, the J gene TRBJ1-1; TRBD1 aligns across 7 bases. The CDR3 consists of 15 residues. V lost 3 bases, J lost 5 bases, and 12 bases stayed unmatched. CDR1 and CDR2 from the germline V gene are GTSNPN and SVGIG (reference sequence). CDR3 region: CAWSWQGVSRTEAFF. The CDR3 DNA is TGTGCCTGGAGCTGGCAGGGGGTGTCGCGGACTGAAGCTTTCTTT.

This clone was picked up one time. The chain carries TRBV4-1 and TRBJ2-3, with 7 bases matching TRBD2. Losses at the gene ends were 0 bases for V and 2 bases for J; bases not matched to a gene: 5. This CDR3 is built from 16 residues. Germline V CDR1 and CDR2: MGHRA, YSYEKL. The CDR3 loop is CASSQDGDYPTDTQYF. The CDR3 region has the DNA TGCGCCAGCAGCCAAGATGGGGACTATCCCACAGATACGCAGTATTTT.

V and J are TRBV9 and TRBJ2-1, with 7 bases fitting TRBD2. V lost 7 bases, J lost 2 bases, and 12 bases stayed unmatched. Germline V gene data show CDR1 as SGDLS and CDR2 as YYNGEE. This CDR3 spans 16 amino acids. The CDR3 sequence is CASSSFVAGPYNEQFF. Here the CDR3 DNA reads TGTGCCAGCTCCTCCTTCGTAGCGGGCCCCTACAATGAGCAGTTCTTC.

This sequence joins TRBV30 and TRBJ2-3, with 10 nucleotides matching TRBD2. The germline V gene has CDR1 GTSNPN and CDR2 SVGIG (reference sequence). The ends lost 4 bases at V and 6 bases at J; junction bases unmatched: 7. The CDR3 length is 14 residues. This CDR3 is CAWKKVAGGDTQYF. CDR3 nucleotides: TGTGCCTGGAAGAAGGTAGCGGGGGGTGATACGCAGTATTTT.

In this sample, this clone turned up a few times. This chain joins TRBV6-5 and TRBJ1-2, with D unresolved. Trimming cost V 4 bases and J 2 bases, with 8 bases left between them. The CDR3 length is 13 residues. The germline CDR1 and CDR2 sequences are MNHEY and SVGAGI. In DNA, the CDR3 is TGTGCCAGCAGTTTTGTTGGCAACTATGGCTACACCTTC. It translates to CASSFVGNYGYTF.

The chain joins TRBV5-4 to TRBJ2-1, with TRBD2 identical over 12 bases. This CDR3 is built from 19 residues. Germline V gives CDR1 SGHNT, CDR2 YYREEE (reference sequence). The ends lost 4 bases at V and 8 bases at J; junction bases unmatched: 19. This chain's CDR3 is CASSPSRMASGGAVDEQFF. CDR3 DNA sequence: TGTGCCAGCAGCCCGAGTAGAATGGCTAGCGGGGGGGCGGTCGATGAGCAGTTCTTC.

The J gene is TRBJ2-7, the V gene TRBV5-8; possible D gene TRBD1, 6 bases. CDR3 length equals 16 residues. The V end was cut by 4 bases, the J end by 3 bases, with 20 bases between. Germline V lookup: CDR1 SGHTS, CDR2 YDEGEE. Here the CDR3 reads CASSISTGSGVYEQYF. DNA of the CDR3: TGTGCCAGCAGCATATCGACAGGCTCAGGGGTCTACGAGCAGTACTTC. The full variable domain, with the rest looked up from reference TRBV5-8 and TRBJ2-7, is EAGVTQSPTHLIKTRGQQATLRCSPISGHTSVYWYQQALGLGLQFLLWYDEGEERNRGNFPPRFSGRQFPNYSSELNVNALELEDSALYLCASSISTGSGVYEQYFGPGTRLTVT.

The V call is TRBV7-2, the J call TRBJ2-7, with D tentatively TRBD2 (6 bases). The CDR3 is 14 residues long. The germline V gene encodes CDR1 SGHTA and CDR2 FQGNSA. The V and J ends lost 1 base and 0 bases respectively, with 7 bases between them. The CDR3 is CASSLVGGSYEQYF. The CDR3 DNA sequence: TGTGCCAGCAGCTTAGTGGGGGGCTCCTACGAGCAGTACTTC.

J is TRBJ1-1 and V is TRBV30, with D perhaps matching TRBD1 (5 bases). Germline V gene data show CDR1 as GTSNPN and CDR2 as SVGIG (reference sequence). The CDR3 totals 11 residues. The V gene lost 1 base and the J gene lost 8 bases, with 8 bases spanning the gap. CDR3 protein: CAWSGRGEAFF. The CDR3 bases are TGTGCCTGGAGTGGAAGGGGCGAAGCTTTCTTT.

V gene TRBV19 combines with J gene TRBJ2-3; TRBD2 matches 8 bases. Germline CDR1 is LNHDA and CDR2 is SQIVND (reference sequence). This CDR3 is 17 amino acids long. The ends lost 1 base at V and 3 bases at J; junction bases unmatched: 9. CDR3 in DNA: TGTGCCAGTAGTATAGGGACTAGCCAAATCGGGACAGATACGCAGTATTTT. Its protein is CASSIGTSQIGTDTQYF. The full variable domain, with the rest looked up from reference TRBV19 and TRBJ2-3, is DGGITQSPKYLFRKEGQNVTLSCEQNLNHDAMYWYRQDPGQGLRLIYYSQIVNDFQKGDIAEGYSVSREKKESFPLTVTSAQKNPTAFYLCASSIGTSQIGTDTQYFGPGTRLTVL.

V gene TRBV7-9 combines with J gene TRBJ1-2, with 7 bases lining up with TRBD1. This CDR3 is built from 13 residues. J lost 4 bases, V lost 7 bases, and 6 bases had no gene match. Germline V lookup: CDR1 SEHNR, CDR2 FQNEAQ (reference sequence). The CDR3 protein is CASTIGQAYGYTF. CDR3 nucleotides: TGTGCCAGCACCATAGGACAGGCCTATGGCTACACCTTC.

The CDR3 region is CASSQGDRGNEQFF. The CDR3 coding sequence is TGTGCCAGCAGCCAAGGGGACAGGGGGAATGAGCAGTTCTTC. The chain joins TRBV4-2 to TRBJ2-1, with 11 bases matching TRBD1. V shed 1 base, J shed 7 bases, and the junction held 0 bases outside the gene matches. CDR1 and CDR2 from the germline V gene are LGHNA and YNFKEQ. This CDR3 region has 14 residues.

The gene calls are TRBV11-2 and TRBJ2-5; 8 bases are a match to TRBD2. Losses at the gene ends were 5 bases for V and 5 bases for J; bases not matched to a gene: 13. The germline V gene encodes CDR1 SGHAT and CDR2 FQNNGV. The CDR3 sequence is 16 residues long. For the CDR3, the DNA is TGTGCCAGCAGCCCAGATCGGGGGGGGGAACGGGAGACCCAGTACTTC. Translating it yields CASSPDRGGERETQYF.

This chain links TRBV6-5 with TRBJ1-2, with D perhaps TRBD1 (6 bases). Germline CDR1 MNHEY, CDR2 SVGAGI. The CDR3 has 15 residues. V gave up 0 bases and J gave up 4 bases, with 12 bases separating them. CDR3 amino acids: CASSYSPGQSYGYTF. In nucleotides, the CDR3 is TGTGCCAGCAGTTACTCCCCCGGACAGTCCTATGGCTACACCTTC.